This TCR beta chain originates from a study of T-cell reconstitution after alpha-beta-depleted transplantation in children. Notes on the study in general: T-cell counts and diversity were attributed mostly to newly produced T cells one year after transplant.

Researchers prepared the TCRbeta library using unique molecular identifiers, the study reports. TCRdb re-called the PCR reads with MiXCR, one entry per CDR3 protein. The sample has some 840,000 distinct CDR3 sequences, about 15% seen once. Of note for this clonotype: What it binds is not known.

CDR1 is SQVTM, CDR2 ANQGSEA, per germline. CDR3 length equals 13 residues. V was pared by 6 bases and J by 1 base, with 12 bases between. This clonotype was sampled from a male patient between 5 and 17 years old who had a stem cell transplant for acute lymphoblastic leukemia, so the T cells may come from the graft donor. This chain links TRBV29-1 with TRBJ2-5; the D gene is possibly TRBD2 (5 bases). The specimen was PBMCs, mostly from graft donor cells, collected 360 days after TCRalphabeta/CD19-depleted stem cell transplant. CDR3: CSVPRGAQETQYF. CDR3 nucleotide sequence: TGCAGCGTCCCCCGGGGAGCCCAAGAGACCCAGTACTTC.